Listed below are T cell receptor beta chains from one sample, sequenced in a study of CD4 and CD8 cells across lung adenocarcinoma regions. TCRdb analysed the PCR reads with MiXCR anew, one entry per CDR3 protein. The table records about 16,000 distinct CDR3 sequences, under 60% of them present only once. Sample: CD8+ T cells from the center of a lung tumor. The receptors were sampled from a female donor with lung adenocarcinoma. The CD4 and CD8 labels of this study may be unreliable. The CDR3 runs from the conserved cysteine through the conserved F or W. Each record gives: V gene, D gene, J gene, clone size, CDR3 protein, CDR3 DNA. A D gene is named only where the DNA matches it firmly. The size entry is marked missing in some rows and otherwise reads once, few, many or a size class.

TRBV6-1	-	TRBJ2-1	few	CASSEVRNGQETQFF	TGTGCCAGCAGTGAAGTAAGGAACGGCCAAGAGACCCAGTTCTTC
TRBV3-1	-	TRBJ1-2	-	CASSQGLQTNYGYTF	TGTGCCAGCAGCCAAGGTTTACAGACAAACTATGGCTACACCTTC
TRBV27	-	TRBJ2-3	-	CASSPGAVWMDKQYF	TGTGCCAGCAGTCCCGGGGCTGTGTGGATGGATAAGCAGTATTTC
TRBV6-2/TRBV6-3	-	TRBJ2-7	-	CASSRGTSHEQYF	TGTGCCAGCAGTAGAGGGACCTCTCACGAGCAGTACTTC
TRBV7-2	TRBD2	TRBJ2-5	few	CASSPGGGFRVAQYF	TGTGCCAGCAGCCCGGGGGGGGGTTTCCGTGTGGCCCAGTACTTC
TRBV7-2	-	TRBJ2-2	-	CASNYYGRKNTGELFF	TGTGCCAGCAACTACTATGGACGGAAGAACACCGGGGAGCTGTTTTTT
TRBV4-3	-	TRBJ2-1	-	CASSQESRGSGNEQFF	TGCGCCAGCAGCCAAGAATCTCGGGGGTCGGGGAATGAGCAGTTCTTC
TRBV10-3	-	TRBJ2-5	-	CAGIGGRATDTQYF	TGTGCGGGCATCGGGGGCAGGGCCACAGATACCCAGTACTTC
TRBV7-6	TRBD2	TRBJ2-5	many	CASSPTSGMTAETQYF	TGTGCCAGCAGCCCGACTAGCGGAATGACGGCGGAGACCCAGTACTTC
TRBV6-1	-	TRBJ2-2	-	CASTWTPNTGELFF	TGTGCCAGCACCTGGACACCGAACACCGGGGAGCTGTTTTTT
TRBV6-1	-	TRBJ2-5	-	CASSEVRTSRETQYF	TGTGCCAGCAGTGAAGTGAGGACCTCAAGAGAGACCCAGTACTTC
TRBV7-2	TRBD1	TRBJ1-1	-	CASSPGTGAGEAFF	TGTGCCAGCAGCCCGGGGACAGGAGCCGGTGAAGCTTTCTTT
TRBV11-2	-	TRBJ2-7	few	CASSLTPGSYEQYF	TGTGCCAGCAGCTTAACGCCAGGATCCTACGAGCAGTACTTC
TRBV6-1	TRBD1	TRBJ1-1	-	CASRPDRDYEAFF	TGTGCCAGCAGACCGGACAGGGATTATGAAGCTTTCTTT
TRBV25-1	TRBD1	TRBJ2-5	-	CASRGTGGGETQYF	TGTGCCAGCAGGGGGACAGGGGGAGGCGAGACCCAGTACTTC
TRBV10-3	TRBD2	TRBJ2-2	-	CAISRGLVNTGELFF	TGTGCCATCAGTCGGGGACTAGTGAACACCGGGGAGCTGTTTTTT
TRBV6-2/TRBV6-3	-	TRBJ1-5	few	CASTQGHQPQHF	TGTGCCAGCACCCAGGGGCATCAGCCCCAGCATTTT
TRBV27	-	TRBJ1-4	many	CASSPGRGTNEKLFF	TGTGCCAGCAGTCCTGGCCGAGGGACTAATGAAAAACTGTTTTTT
TRBV6-5	-	TRBJ1-5	-	CASSYGARGGNQPQHF	TGTGCCAGCAGTTACGGCGCCAGGGGAGGCAATCAGCCCCAGCATTTT
TRBV6-1	-	TRBJ1-3	many	CASSRQESSGNTIYF	TGTGCCAGCAGTAGACAGGAGAGCTCTGGAAACACCATATATTTT
TRBV7-2	TRBD2	TRBJ2-1	many	CASRGASGYNEQFF	TGTGCCAGCCGTGGGGCTAGCGGATACAATGAGCAGTTCTTC
TRBV4-2	TRBD2	TRBJ2-1	-	CASSQGTSGSSYNEQFF	TGTGCCAGCAGCCAAGGGACTAGCGGGAGCTCCTACAATGAGCAGTTCTTC
TRBV6-1	TRBD1	TRBJ2-5	many	CASRVDRGTWEQYF	TGTGCCAGCAGGGTCGACAGGGGCACATGGGAGCAGTACTTC
TRBV12-5	TRBD1	TRBJ2-4	-	CASGQGAKNIQYF	TGTGCTAGTGGACAGGGGGCCAAAAACATTCAGTACTTC
TRBV6-1	-	TRBJ2-1	-	CASSEGWSAGQFF	TGTGCCAGCAGTGAAGGTTGGTCCGCGGGACAGTTCTTC
TRBV6-2/TRBV6-3	-	TRBJ2-3	once	CASSYADTQYF	TGTGCCAGCAGTTACGCGGATACGCAGTATTTT
TRBV6-1	TRBD2	TRBJ2-3	few	CASRPGVAGTDTQYF	TGTGCCAGCAGGCCCGGTGTAGCGGGGACAGATACGCAGTATTTT
TRBV11-2	TRBD2	TRBJ2-7	many	CASSLGRDSGVFYEQYF	TGTGCCAGCAGCTTAGGGCGGGATAGCGGGGTTTTCTACGAGCAGTACTTC
TRBV27	-	TRBJ2-1	-	CASSSLGTNQETQFF	TGTGCCAGCAGTTCCCTTGGGACAAACCAAGAGACCCAGTTCTTC
TRBV6-1	TRBD1	TRBJ1-5	-	CASSQGDNQPQHF	TGTGCCAGCAGCCAGGGGGACAATCAGCCCCAGCATTTT
TRBV6-1	-	TRBJ2-1	few	CASSARGGWGEQFF	TGTGCCAGCAGTGCCCGAGGGGGATGGGGTGAGCAGTTCTTC
TRBV9	TRBD2	TRBJ2-3	-	CASQAGGGTDTQYF	TGTGCCAGCCAAGCGGGAGGCGGCACAGATACGCAGTATTTT
TRBV6-5	-	TRBJ2-5	-	CASSCAGVGGRDPETQYF	TGTGCGAGCAGTTGCGCGGGTGTCGGAGGCCGTGACCCAGAGACCCAGTACTTT
TRBV10-1	-	TRBJ2-2	-	CASSGRDTGELFF	TGCGCCAGCAGTGGTAGGGACACCGGGGAGCTGTTTTTT
TRBV6-5	-	TRBJ1-4	medium-sized	CASSVIPGTPEKLFF	TGTGCCAGCAGCGTAATACCGGGGACTCCGGAAAAACTGTTTTTT
TRBV6-5	-	TRBJ2-4	medium-sized	CASRPFEGIQYF	TGTGCCAGCAGGCCTTTCGAAGGCATTCAGTACTTC
TRBV6-1	-	TRBJ2-7	once	CARGEGGGGEETQYF	TGTGCCAGGGGTGAGGGGGGAGGGGGAGAAGAGACGCAGTACTTC
TRBV10-3	TRBD2	TRBJ2-1	many	CAISDGRRGVLMDNEQFF	TGTGCCATCAGTGATGGTAGGCGGGGGGTACTGATGGACAATGAGCAGTTCTTC
TRBV7-2	TRBD2	TRBJ2-1	many	CASSGTSGRNEQFF	TGTGCCAGCAGCGGGACTAGCGGGAGGAATGAGCAGTTCTTC
TRBV7-8	-	TRBJ2-1	-	CASSLGPGEQFF	TGTGCCAGCAGCTTAGGCCCGGGTGAGCAGTTCTTC
TRBV6-5	-	TRBJ1-1	-	CASSYTTVTEAFF	TGTGCCAGCAGTTACACAACAGTTACTGAAGCTTTCTTT
TRBV25-1	TRBD1	TRBJ1-1	few	CASSDRTGRNTEAFF	TGTGCCAGCAGCGACCGGACAGGGCGGAACACTGAAGCTTTCTTT
TRBV6-1	-	TRBJ2-2	medium-sized	CASSTRVGGTGELFF	TGTGCCAGCAGTACACGGGTGGGGGGCACCGGGGAGCTGTTTTTT